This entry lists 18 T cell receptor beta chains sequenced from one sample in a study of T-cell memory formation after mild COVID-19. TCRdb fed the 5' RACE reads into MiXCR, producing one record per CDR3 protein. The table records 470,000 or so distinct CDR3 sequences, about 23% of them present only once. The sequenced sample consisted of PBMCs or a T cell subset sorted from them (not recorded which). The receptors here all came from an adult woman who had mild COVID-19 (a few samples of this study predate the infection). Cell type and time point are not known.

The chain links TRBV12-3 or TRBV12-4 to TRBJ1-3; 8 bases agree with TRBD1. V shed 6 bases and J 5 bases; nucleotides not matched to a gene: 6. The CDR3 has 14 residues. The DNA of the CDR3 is TGTGCCAGCAGCCGGACAGGGTCGCGAAACACCATATATTTT. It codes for CASSRTGSRNTIYF.

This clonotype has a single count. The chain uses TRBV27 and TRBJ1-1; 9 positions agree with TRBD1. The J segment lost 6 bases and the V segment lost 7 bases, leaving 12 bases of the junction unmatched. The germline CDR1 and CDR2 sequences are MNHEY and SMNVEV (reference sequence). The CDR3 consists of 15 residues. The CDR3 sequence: CASNLAQGAWAEAFF. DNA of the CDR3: TGTGCCAGCAATCTCGCACAGGGGGCCTGGGCTGAAGCTTTCTTT.

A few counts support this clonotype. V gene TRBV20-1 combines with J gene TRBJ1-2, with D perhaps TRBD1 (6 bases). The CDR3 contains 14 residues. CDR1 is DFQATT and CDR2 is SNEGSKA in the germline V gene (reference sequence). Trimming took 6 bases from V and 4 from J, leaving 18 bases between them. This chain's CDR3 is CSARGIDRSYGYTF. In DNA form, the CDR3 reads TGCAGTGCGCGGGGGATCGACAGGAGCTATGGCTACACCTTC.

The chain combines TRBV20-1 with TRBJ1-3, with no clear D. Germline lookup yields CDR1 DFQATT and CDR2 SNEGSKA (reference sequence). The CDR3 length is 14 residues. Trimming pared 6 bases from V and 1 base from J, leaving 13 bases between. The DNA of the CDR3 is TGCAGTGCACTAGCGGACTCATCTGGAAACACCATATATTTT. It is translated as CSALADSSGNTIYF.

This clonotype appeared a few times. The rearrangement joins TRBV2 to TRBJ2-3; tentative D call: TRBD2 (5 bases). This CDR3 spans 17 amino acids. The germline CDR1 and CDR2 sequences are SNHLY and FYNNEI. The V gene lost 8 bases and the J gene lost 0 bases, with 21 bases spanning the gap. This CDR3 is CASQDPAEVSSTDTQYF. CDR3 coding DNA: TGTGCCAGCCAAGACCCAGCGGAGGTCTCTAGCACAGATACGCAGTATTTT.

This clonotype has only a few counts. The CDR3 spells CASSLSMTGYGYTF. The CDR3 DNA sequence: TGTGCCAGCAGCTTAAGTATGACAGGGTATGGCTACACCTTC. This rearrangement joins TRBV7-6 to TRBJ1-2; 7 bases fit TRBD1. This CDR3 region has 14 residues. The germline CDR1 and CDR2 sequences are SGHVS and FNYEAQ. The J segment lost 5 bases and the V segment lost 2 bases, leaving 5 bases of the junction unmatched. The full variable domain, its missing parts supplied by reference TRBV7-6 and TRBJ1-2, is GAGVSQSPRYKVTKRGQDVALRCDPISGHVSLYWYRQALGQGPEFLTYFNYEAQQDKSGLPNDRFSAERPEGSISTLTIQRTEQRDSAMYRCASSLSMTGYGYTFGSGTRLTVV.

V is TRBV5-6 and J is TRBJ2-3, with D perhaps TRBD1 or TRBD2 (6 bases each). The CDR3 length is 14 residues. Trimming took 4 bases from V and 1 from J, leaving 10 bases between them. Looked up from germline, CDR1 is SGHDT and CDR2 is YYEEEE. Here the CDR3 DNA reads TGTGCCAGCAGCAAGGAGGGGGGCACAGATACGCAGTATTTT. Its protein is CASSKEGGTDTQYF.

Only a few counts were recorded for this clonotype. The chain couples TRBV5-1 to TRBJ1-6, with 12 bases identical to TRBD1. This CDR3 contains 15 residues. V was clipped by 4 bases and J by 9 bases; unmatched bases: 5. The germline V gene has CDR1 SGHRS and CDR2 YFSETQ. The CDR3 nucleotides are TGCGCCAGCAGCGCGGGACAGGGGGCGCGTTCACCCCTCCACTTT. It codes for CASSAGQGARSPLHF.

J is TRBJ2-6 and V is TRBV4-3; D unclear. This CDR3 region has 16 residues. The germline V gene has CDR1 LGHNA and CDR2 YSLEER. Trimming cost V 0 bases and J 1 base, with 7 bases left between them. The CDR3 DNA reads TGCGCCAGCAGCCAAGAAATCGGTTCTGGGGCCAACGTCCTGACTTTC. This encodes CASSQEIGSGANVLTF.

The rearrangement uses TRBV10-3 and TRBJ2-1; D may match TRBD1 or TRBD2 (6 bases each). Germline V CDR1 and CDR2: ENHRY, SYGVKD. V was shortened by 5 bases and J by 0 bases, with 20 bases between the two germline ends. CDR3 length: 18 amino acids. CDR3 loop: CAISPGGRSTSSYNEQFF. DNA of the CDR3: TGTGCCATCAGTCCTGGGGGGCGATCTACGAGCTCCTACAATGAGCAGTTCTTC.

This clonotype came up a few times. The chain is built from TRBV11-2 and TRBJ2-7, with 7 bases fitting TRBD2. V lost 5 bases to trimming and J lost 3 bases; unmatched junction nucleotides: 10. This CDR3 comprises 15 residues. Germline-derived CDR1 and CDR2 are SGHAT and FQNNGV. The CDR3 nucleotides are TGTGCCAGCAGCAGGGTCCGAGGGGAGGGCTACGAGCAGTACTTC. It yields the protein CASSRVRGEGYEQYF. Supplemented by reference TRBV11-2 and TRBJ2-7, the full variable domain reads EAGVAQSPRYKIIEKRQSVAFWCNPISGHATLYWYQQILGQGPKLLIQFQNNGVVDDSQLPKDRFSAERLKGVDSTLKIQPAKLEDSAVYLCASSRVRGEGYEQYFGPGTRLTVT.

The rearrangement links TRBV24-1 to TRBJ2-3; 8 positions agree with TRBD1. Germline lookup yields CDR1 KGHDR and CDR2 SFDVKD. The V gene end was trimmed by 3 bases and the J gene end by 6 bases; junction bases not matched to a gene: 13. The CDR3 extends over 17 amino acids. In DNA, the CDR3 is TGTGCCACCAGTGATACCGACAGGGGCCGGTTGGGGGATACGCAGTATTTT. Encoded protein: CATSDTDRGRLGDTQYF.

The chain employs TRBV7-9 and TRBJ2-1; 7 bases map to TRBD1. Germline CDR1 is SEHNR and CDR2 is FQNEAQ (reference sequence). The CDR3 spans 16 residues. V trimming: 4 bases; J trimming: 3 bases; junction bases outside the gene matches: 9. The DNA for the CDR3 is TGTGCCAGCAGCTCCCAAGGACAGGCCCACTACAATGAGCAGTTCTTC. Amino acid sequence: CASSSQGQAHYNEQFF.

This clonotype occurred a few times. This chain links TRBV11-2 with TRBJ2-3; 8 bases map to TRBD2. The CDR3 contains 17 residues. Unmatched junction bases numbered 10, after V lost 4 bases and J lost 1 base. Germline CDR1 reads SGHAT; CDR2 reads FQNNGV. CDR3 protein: CASSSGWGGGRTDTQYF. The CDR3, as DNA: TGTGCCAGCAGCTCGGGGTGGGGCGGGGGGCGCACAGATACGCAGTATTTT. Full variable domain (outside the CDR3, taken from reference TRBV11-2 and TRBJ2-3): EAGVAQSPRYKIIEKRQSVAFWCNPISGHATLYWYQQILGQGPKLLIQFQNNGVVDDSQLPKDRFSAERLKGVDSTLKIQPAKLEDSAVYLCASSSGWGGGRTDTQYFGPGTRLTVL.

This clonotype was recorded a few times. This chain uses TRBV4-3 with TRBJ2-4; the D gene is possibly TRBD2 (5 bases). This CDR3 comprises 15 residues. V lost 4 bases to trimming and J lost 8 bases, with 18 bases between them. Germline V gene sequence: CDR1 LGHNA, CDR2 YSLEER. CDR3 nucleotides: TGCGCCAGCAGCCCGCAATCGGAAACTAGGTACATTCAGTACTTC. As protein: CASSPQSETRYIQYF.

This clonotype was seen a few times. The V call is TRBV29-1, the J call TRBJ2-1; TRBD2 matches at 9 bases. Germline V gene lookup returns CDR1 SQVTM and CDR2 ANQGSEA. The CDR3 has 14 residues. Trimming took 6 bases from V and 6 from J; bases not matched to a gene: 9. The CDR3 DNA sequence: TGCAGCGTCGGAAGGCGGGAGGGCCTCAATGAGCAGTTCTTC. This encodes CSVGRREGLNEQFF.

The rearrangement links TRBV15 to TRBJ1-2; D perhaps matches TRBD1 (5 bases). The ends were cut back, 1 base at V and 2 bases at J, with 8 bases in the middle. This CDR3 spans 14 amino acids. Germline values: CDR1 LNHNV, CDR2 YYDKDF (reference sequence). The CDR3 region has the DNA TGTGCCACCAGCAGAGGGGGGGACAACTATGGCTACACCTTC. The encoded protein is CATSRGGDNYGYTF.

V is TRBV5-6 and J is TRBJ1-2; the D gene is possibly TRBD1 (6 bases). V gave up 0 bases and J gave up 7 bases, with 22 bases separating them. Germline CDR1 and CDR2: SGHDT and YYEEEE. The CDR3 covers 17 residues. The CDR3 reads CASSLEATGISFRGYTF. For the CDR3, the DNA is TGTGCCAGCAGCTTGGAAGCGACAGGCATCTCTTTTCGTGGCTACACCTTC.